The clone carrying this T cell receptor beta chain has only a few counts. The antigen is not known. Data came from immunoSEQ multiplex PCR; TCRdb stores just in-frame clones and leaves some out. The data hold approximately 90,000 clones, with around 83% observed a single time. This entry comes from a study of graft-versus-host responses after intestinal transplantation. Turning to the study itself: Each of the recipients got a multivisceral, liver-intestinal, or isolated intestinal transplant. For two to three years after anti-thymocyte globulin induction, all recipients took tacrolimus and steroids.

The CDR3 consists of 11 residues. Germline CDR1 SQVTM, CDR2 ANQGSEA. Study-wide results and caveats: GvH clones appeared in recipient marrow, some first in ileum or blood.

This receptor was taken from a human donor who received an intestinal transplant. The source material was unstimulated CD4+ T cells sorted from spleen or lymph node cells, sampled before intestinal transplant. The chain couples TRBV29-1 to TRBJ2-7; 7 bases agree with TRBD1. This chain's CDR3 is CTAGTAYEQYF. The CDR3, as DNA: TGCACAGCCGGGACAGCCTACGAGCAGTACTTC.